This T cell receptor (beta chain) was sequenced during a study of blood T cell repertoires in COVID-19. About the research overall: T cells, B-cell-depleted T cells, or PBMCs provided the cDNA or gDNA that served as material.

The Seattle patients, enrolled during active infection, were followed longitudinally. The CDR3 totals 16 residues. Deletions cut 10 bases from V and 0 bases from J, with 19 bases between. Germline CDR1 and CDR2: LNHDA and SQIVND (reference sequence). Here immunoSEQ multiplex PCR was the method, and the copy in TCRdb shows in-frame clones only, minus some. This table has about 180,000 clones, more than 75% appearing once. The receptor was isolated from a person aged 65-85 years with COVID-19, enrolled during active disease. Sequencing was performed on peripheral blood. The chain links TRBV19 to TRBJ1-3; D perhaps matches TRBD1 (5 bases). The CDR3 DNA sequence: TGTGCCACCGAAGGGGTTCCCCTTTACTCTGGAAACACCATATATTTT. As protein: CATEGVPLYSGNTIYF.